This entry lists 18 T cell receptor beta chains sequenced from one sample in a study of post-analysis software for immune sequencing data. General study findings and limits: Included in a set of roughly five TRBV segments more frequent in patients than controls were TRBV5-6, TRBV5-1 and TRBV20-1.

Carried by the TCR beta cDNA libraries were unique molecular identifiers. TCRdb reanalysed the PCR reads using MiXCR and keeps one entry per CDR3 protein. The table lists approximately 350,000 distinct CDR3 sequences, roughly 30% of them singletons. These receptors have no identified antigens. Sequenced sample: blood. These TCRs come from a girl aged 5 to 17 with multiple sclerosis.

The chain uses TRBV7-2 and TRBJ2-1; TRBD2 matches at 9 bases. The CDR3 loop spans 15 amino acids. Losses at the gene ends were 6 bases for V and 3 bases for J; bases not matched to a gene: 6. From germline, CDR1 is SGHTA and CDR2 FQGNSA. CDR3 DNA sequence: TGTGCCAGCAGACTGACTAGCGGAGTCTACAATGAGCAGTTCTTC. This codes for CASRLTSGVYNEQFF.

The chain combines TRBV18 with TRBJ2-3, with D tentatively TRBD1 (5 bases). This CDR3 contains 15 residues. Germline CDR1 KGHSH, CDR2 LQKENI. Trimming took off 2 bases at V and 0 bases at J, with 9 bases between the two ends. The CDR3 bases are TGTGCCAGCTCACCAAACCAGGGAAGCACAGATACGCAGTATTTT. Amino acids: CASSPNQGSTDTQYF.

This clonotype was counted only a few times. J is TRBJ2-3 and V is TRBV2, with D uncertain. Germline CDR1 is SNHLY and CDR2 is FYNNEI. This CDR3 is 12 amino acids long. Trimming pared 7 bases from V and 4 bases from J, leaving 9 bases between. This CDR3 is CASNGLADTQYF. The DNA of the CDR3 is TGTGCCAGCAATGGCCTCGCAGATACGCAGTATTTT.

This clonotype has more than one count but fewer than ten. CDR3 sequence (DNA): TGTGCCAGCAGCTTGGGGTGGGGGACAGGATACCAAGAGACCCAGTACTTC. It encodes CASSLGWGTGYQETQYF. This rearrangement joins TRBV7-2 to TRBJ2-5, with 8 bases identical to TRBD1. The CDR3 runs 17 residues. Looked up from germline, CDR1 is SGHTA and CDR2 is FQGNSA. V shed 3 bases, J shed 0 bases, and the junction held 9 bases outside the gene matches.

Here the CDR3 DNA reads TGTGCCAGCAGTGGGAAACAGTTCTACAATGAGCAGTTCTTC. It encodes CASSGKQFYNEQFF. The gene calls are TRBV12-3 or TRBV12-4 and TRBJ2-1; no definite D call. Trimming took off 5 bases at V and 3 bases at J, with 11 bases between the two ends. CDR3 length: 14 amino acids.

This clonotype was observed a few times. This chain joins TRBV5-1 and TRBJ2-7, with D perhaps TRBD1 (6 bases). The CDR3 covers 15 residues. Between the trimmed V and J ends, which lost 1 base and 0 bases, there was a span of 11 bases. Germline V gene lookup returns CDR1 SGHRS and CDR2 YFSETQ. CDR3 residues: CASSLNRVSSYEQYF. In DNA, the CDR3 is TGCGCCAGCAGCTTGAACAGGGTGAGCTCCTACGAGCAGTACTTC.

The rearrangement joins TRBV29-1 to TRBJ1-1, with D uncertain. The germline V gene encodes CDR1 SQVTM and CDR2 ANQGSEA. V was trimmed by 4 bases and J by 0 bases, leaving 12 bases between them. The CDR3 contains 14 residues. In DNA form, the CDR3 reads TGCAGCGTTGCTAAGCAGTTCCTGAACACTGAAGCTTTCTTT. It specifies CSVAKQFLNTEAFF.

The table lists this clonotype with a few counts. This chain connects TRBV20-1 to TRBJ1-1; D not certain. The CDR3 is 10 residues long. Germline values: CDR1 DFQATT, CDR2 SNEGSKA (reference sequence). Deletions cut 4 bases from V and 10 bases from J, with 10 bases between. CDR3 DNA: TGCAGTGCTAAAACCGAAGGAGCTTTCTTT. This codes for CSAKTEGAFF.

This chain links TRBV11-2 with TRBJ2-7; 9 positions agree with TRBD2. The CDR3 sequence is 17 residues long. The V and J ends lost 4 bases and 2 bases, in that order; junction bases with no gene match: 12. Germline values: CDR1 SGHAT, CDR2 FQNNGV. CDR3 amino acids: CASSSVAGGPGTYEQYF. The CDR3 DNA follows: TGTGCCAGCAGCTCCGTCGCGGGGGGGCCGGGAACCTACGAGCAGTACTTC.

This clonotype showed up just a few times. The chain joins TRBV6-2 or TRBV6-3 to TRBJ2-7; D is unclear. The CDR3 spans 11 residues. Germline V CDR1 and CDR2: MNHEY, SVGEGT. Trimming shortened V by 2 bases and J by 4 bases, and 3 bases separated the two germline ends. CDR3 region: CASSYEYEQYF. As DNA, the CDR3 is TGTGCCAGCAGTTACGAGTACGAGCAGTACTTC.

The DNA for the CDR3 is TGCGCCAGCGGGACATCACTTCAAGAGACCCAGTACTTC. Its translation: CASGTSLQETQYF. The chain employs TRBV5-1 and TRBJ2-5, with D possibly TRBD1 on 6 matching bases. Germline assignment: CDR1 SGHRS and CDR2 YFSETQ. The length of the CDR3 is 13 residues. V was trimmed by 7 bases and J by 2 bases, leaving 12 bases between them.

This clonotype appeared a few times. The chain couples TRBV7-8 to TRBJ1-2; weak D call: TRBD1 (6 bases). With 4 bases removed from V and 3 bases from J, the gap between germline ends came to 15 bases. The germline V gene has CDR1 SGHVS and CDR2 FQNEAQ. The CDR3 length is 15 residues. This CDR3 reads CASSYHRALDYGYTF. The CDR3 bases are TGTGCCAGCAGCTACCACAGGGCGCTGGACTATGGCTACACCTTC.

This clonotype was observed a handful of times. The chain recombines TRBV12-3 or TRBV12-4 with TRBJ2-3; D may correspond to TRBD1 or TRBD2 (5 bases each). The germline V and J ends were trimmed by 3 bases and 6 bases, with 10 bases remaining between them. CDR3 length: 13 residues. The CDR3 here is CASSFRGDDTQYF. The CDR3 nucleotides are TGTGCCAGCAGTTTCCGTGGGGACGATACGCAGTATTTT.

V is TRBV10-3 and J is TRBJ2-3, with a tentative D call TRBD2 (5 bases). The length of the CDR3 is 14 residues. The V and J ends lost 0 bases and 9 bases respectively, with 13 bases between them. The V gene's germline CDR1 is ENHRY and CDR2 SYGVKD. CDR3 sequence: CAISESQRAVTQYF. The CDR3 DNA follows: TGTGCCATCAGTGAGTCCCAGAGGGCCGTCACGCAGTATTTT.

This clonotype showed up just a few times. The chain carries TRBV13 and TRBJ2-7; tentative D call: TRBD2 (7 bases). Trimming removed 5 bases from V and 2 bases from J, with 16 bases in between. CDR3 length: 15 residues. CDR1 is PRHDT, CDR2 FYEKMQ, per germline (reference sequence). CDR3 protein: CASSPLGGRTYEQYF. In DNA form, the CDR3 reads TGTGCCAGCAGCCCCCTGGGGGGGCGGACCTACGAGCAGTACTTC.

J is TRBJ2-4 and V is TRBV27; TRBD1 matches 10 bases. Germline V CDR1 and CDR2: MNHEY, SMNVEV (reference sequence). This CDR3 contains 15 residues. The ends lost 5 bases at V and 4 bases at J; junction bases unmatched: 5. CDR3 protein: CASSQPGQGKNIQYF. CDR3 nucleotides: TGTGCCAGCAGTCAACCGGGACAGGGGAAAAACATTCAGTACTTC.

The chain is built from TRBV6-5 and TRBJ2-7; D gene ambiguous. The CDR3 contains 12 residues. V was shortened by 8 bases and J by 3 bases, with 11 bases between the two germline ends. Germline lookup yields CDR1 MNHEY and CDR2 SVGAGI. CDR3 nucleotide sequence: TGTGCCAGCGGAACCACGTTCTACGAGCAGTACTTC. This translates into CASGTTFYEQYF.

V gene TRBV7-2 combines with J gene TRBJ1-1, with D perhaps matching TRBD1 (6 bases). Trimming pared 5 bases from V and 5 bases from J, leaving 15 bases between. The CDR3 is made up of 14 amino acids. CDR1 is SGHTA and CDR2 is FQGNSA in the germline V gene. The CDR3 is CASSTYREKTEAFF. The CDR3 DNA sequence: TGTGCCAGCAGCACCTACAGGGAGAAGACTGAAGCTTTCTTT.